What follows is one TCR beta chain and its context. Its antigen target is currently unknown. Base quality data are lacking; no much larger clone is found one base away. This sample stems from a study of blood T cell repertoires in COVID-19 (dated by TCRdb to 2019 to 2021). Regarding the complete study: Samples from collaborators originated in the United States, Italy and Spain and spanned both the acute and convalescent phases of COVID-19. The prospective study material was composed of cDNA or gDNA derived from T cells, B-cell-depleted T cells, or PBMCs. Deeply sampled blood TCRbeta repertoires from subjects exposed to, actively infected with, or recovered from COVID-19 were included in the dataset. The repertoires were released in a freely available public database meant as a resource for research on the immune response to SARS-CoV-2. The samples were drawn from the first 160 participants of the ongoing ImmuneRACE study and from 1,200 or so subjects provided by 6 global collaborators. Nearly every sample came with metadata listing a de-identified subject ID, COVID-19 status, age in years and sex. HLA class I and class II types, where available, came from metadata supplied by the sample provider rather than from assay-based typing. Broad study findings and their caveats: How much clinical and demographic metadata was included differed by source and by participant, and the metadata was provided uncurated.

The immunoSEQ Assay, a bias-controlled multiplex PCR, was used to amplify TCRbeta CDR3 regions from genomic DNA. The authors processed their data as follows. Within the assay, amplification of reference gene primers was used to estimate how many nucleated cells each sample contained. To quantify the absolute abundance of each unique TCRbeta CDR3 rearrangement, sequence reads were collapsed and filtered. For each sample, productive Simpson clonality was calculated as the square root of Simpson's diversity index across productive rearrangements. As stored in TCRdb, this immuneACCESS dataset retains in-frame rearrangements with V and J assigned. A fraction of the clones does not appear; measured against another copy, unresolved V genes explain less than half of the discrepancy, and the remainder lacks a known reason. V and J calls plus clone size are reproduced from that table; the DNA served to infer D and trimming. Present in this sample are about 100,000 clones, around 88% of which were seen just once. Approximately 5% of the sample lies in the top ten.

Each collaborating institution followed its own protocols to collect whole blood in K2EDTA tubes. For TCRbeta analysis, collaborator samples were shipped as frozen whole blood, as isolated PBMCs, or as DNA extracted from either sample type. Compared with germline, V lacks 3 bases and J lacks 6 bases; bases without a gene match: 5. The cysteine opens and the phenylalanine closes a CDR3 of 15 amino acids. Of all the DNA, just the CDR3 is kept, 45 bases in frame from base 1. The germline V gene provides CDR1 MNHEY and CDR2 SVGAGI. The receptor comes from a human donor in a cohort sampled during active COVID-19. Sequencing was carried out using peripheral blood. This receptor chain uses TRBV6-5 and TRBJ2-3, with 11 junctional bases fitting TRBD2. The sequenced DNA is TGTGCCAGCAGTTATAGCGGGAGGGCCTCCGATACGCAGTATTTT. This gives the protein CASSYSGRASDTQYF.